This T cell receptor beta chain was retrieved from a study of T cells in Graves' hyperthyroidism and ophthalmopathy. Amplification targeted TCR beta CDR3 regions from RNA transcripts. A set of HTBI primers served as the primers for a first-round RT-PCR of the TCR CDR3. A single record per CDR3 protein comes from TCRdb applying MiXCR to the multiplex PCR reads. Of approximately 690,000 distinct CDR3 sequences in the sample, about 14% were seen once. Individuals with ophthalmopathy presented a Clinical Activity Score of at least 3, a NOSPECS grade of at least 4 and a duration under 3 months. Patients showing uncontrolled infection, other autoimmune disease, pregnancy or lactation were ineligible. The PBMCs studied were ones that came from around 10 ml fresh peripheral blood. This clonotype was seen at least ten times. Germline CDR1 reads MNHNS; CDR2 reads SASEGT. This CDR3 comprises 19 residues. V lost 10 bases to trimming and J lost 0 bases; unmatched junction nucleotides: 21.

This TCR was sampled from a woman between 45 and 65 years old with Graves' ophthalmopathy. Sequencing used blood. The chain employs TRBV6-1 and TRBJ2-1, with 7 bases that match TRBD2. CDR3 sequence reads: CATVPGTTSTTASYNEQFF. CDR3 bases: TGTGCCACGGTCCCCGGGACTACATCTACTACAGCCTCCTACAATGAGCAGTTCTTC.